The 10 T cell receptor beta chains below come from one sample, sequenced in a study of blood T cell repertoires in COVID-19. Clones were sequenced by immunoSEQ multiplex PCR, and TCRdb holds only the in-frame ones, with some missing. The table has 120,000 to 150,000 clones, less than 90% seen once; the top ten hold roughly 5.7%. The sequencing sample was made of PBMCs or T cells enriched from blood (not recorded which). These receptors were obtained from a woman in her forties or fifties who had been exposed to COVID-19.

The J gene is TRBJ2-5, the V gene TRBV9; D remains unclear. The germline V gene has CDR1 SGDLS and CDR2 YYNGEE. This CDR3 has 13 residues. V was trimmed by 3 bases and J by 3 bases, leaving 9 bases between them. The CDR3 spells CASSAAWKETQYF. DNA for the CDR3: TGTGCCAGCAGCGCAGCGTGGAAAGAGACCCAGTACTTC.

The V and J genes are TRBV19 and TRBJ1-2, with D uncertain. Germline V lookup: CDR1 LNHDA, CDR2 SQIVND (reference sequence). Trimming shortened V by 8 bases and J by 2 bases, and 9 bases separated the two germline ends. The length of the CDR3 is 12 residues. This chain's CDR3 is CASRPGNYGYTF. For the CDR3, the DNA is TGTGCCAGTCGTCCAGGCAACTATGGCTACACCTTC.

The chain links TRBV2 to TRBJ1-4; D possibly corresponds to TRBD1 (5 bases). Trimming took off 2 bases at V and 4 bases at J, with 8 bases between the two ends. From germline, CDR1 is SNHLY and CDR2 FYNNEI. This CDR3 is 14 amino acids long. This CDR3 is CASSERQFNEKLFF. The DNA of the CDR3 is TGTGCCAGCAGTGAAAGACAGTTTAATGAAAAACTGTTTTTT.

The chain recombines TRBV15 with TRBJ1-6, with D possibly being TRBD1 (6 bases). The CDR3 covers 18 residues. V gave up 1 base and J gave up 1 base, with 14 bases separating them. Germline V gives CDR1 LNHNV, CDR2 YYDKDF (reference sequence). In nucleotides, the CDR3 is TGTGCCACCAGCAGAGTTAGGGGGAGAAGGTCCTATAATTCACCCCTCCACTTT. It is translated as CATSRVRGRRSYNSPLHF. The full variable domain, completed using reference TRBV15 and TRBJ1-6, is DAMVIQNPRYQVTQFGKPVTLSCSQTLNHNVMYWYQQKSSQAPKLLFHYYDKDFNNEADTPDNFQSRRPNTSFCFLDIRSPGLGDTAMYLCATSRVRGRRSYNSPLHFGNGTRLTVT.

The CDR3 loop reads CASSPGTELNTEAFF. The CDR3 coding sequence is TGTGCCAGCAGCCCCGGGACAGAATTGAACACTGAAGCTTTCTTT. The chain combines TRBV21-1 with TRBJ1-1; the table's D call of TRBD1 was not tested on the DNA. TRBV21-1 is given as a pseudogene. The CDR3 runs 15 residues.

This chain joins TRBV21-1 and TRBJ1-5; TRBD1 is taken as the D call from the table, unchecked against the DNA. TRBV21-1 is tagged as a pseudogene. The CDR3 has 19 residues. The CDR3 loop is CASSKEGTGVVGDNQPQHF. The CDR3 DNA is TGTGCCAGCAGCAAAGAAGGGACAGGGGTGGTGGGGGACAATCAGCCCCAGCATTTT.

The chain links TRBV25-1 to TRBJ1-6; 8 bases map to TRBD1. Germline loops: CDR1 MGHDK, CDR2 SYGVNS. The CDR3 length is 15 residues. V shed 7 bases and J 6 bases; nucleotides not matched to a gene: 8. CDR3 sequence reads: CASTNQGASNSPLHF. The CDR3 region has the DNA TGTGCCAGCACAAACCAGGGGGCCTCTAATTCACCCCTCCACTTT.

This clone was detected only a few times. This rearrangement joins TRBV10-3 to TRBJ1-5; possible D gene TRBD1, 5 bases. V was shortened by 6 bases and J by 2 bases, with 11 bases between the two germline ends. Germline values: CDR1 ENHRY, CDR2 SYGVKD. The CDR3 loop spans 14 amino acids. The CDR3 protein is CAISPGHGNQPQHF. For the CDR3, the DNA is TGTGCCATCAGCCCAGGGCATGGCAATCAGCCCCAGCATTTT.

The rearrangement uses TRBV7-6 and TRBJ2-5; 10 bases are a match to TRBD2. Looked up from germline, CDR1 is SGHVS and CDR2 is FNYEAQ. Unmatched junction bases numbered 7, after V lost 5 bases and J lost 4 bases. This CDR3 is 15 amino acids long. The CDR3 region is CASSASGSRGETQYF. CDR3 DNA: TGTGCCAGCAGCGCTAGCGGGAGCAGAGGAGAGACCCAGTACTTC.

The CDR3 sequence is CASSRRASTDTQYF. Here the CDR3 DNA reads TGTGCCAGCAGCCGCAGGGCCAGCACAGATACGCAGTATTTT. This sequence joins TRBV3-1 (or the pseudogene TRBV3-2) and TRBJ2-3; D might be TRBD1 (5 bases). V lost 4 bases and J lost 0, with 8 bases in between. Per the germline V gene, CDR1 is LGHDT and CDR2 is YNNKEL (reference sequence). The CDR3 extends over 14 amino acids.